The 10 T cell receptor beta chains in this list originate from one sample, sequenced in a study of blood T cell repertoires in COVID-19. TCRdb's table, derived via immunoSEQ multiplex PCR, lists solely in-frame clones and lacks some. The data show 300,000 or so clones, more than 75% seen once. Sequencing was carried out using PBMCs or T cells enriched from blood (not recorded which). The origin of the receptors is a man aged 55 to 70 who had recovered from COVID-19.

J is TRBJ1-4 and V is TRBV11-2, with D hard to call. Germline CDR1 SGHAT, CDR2 FQNNGV. V gave up 4 bases and J gave up 7 bases, with 16 bases separating them. The CDR3 length is 15 residues. The CDR3 nucleotides read TGTGCCAGCAGCTCCCGTGGAGGGTTCGGTGAAAAACTGTTTTTT. Translating it yields CASSSRGGFGEKLFF.

The CDR3 nucleotides are TGTGCCAGCAGCCAAACAGGGCACCAAGAGACCCAGTACTTC. Translated, it gives CASSQTGHQETQYF. The V gene is TRBV7-9, the J gene TRBJ2-5; tentative D call: TRBD1 (6 bases). Germline V gives CDR1 SEHNR, CDR2 FQNEAQ (reference sequence). CDR3 length: 14 amino acids. The germline V and J ends were trimmed by 5 bases and 0 bases, with 10 bases remaining between them.

The chain combines TRBV7-2 with TRBJ1-4, with a tentative D call TRBD1 (5 bases). The ends were cut back, 0 bases at V and 8 bases at J, with 10 bases in the middle. This CDR3 is built from 14 residues. Germline V gene sequence: CDR1 SGHTA, CDR2 FQGNSA. CDR3: CASSLAGLGEKLFF. The CDR3 coding sequence is TGTGCCAGCAGCTTAGCGGGGCTGGGGGAAAAACTGTTTTTT.

V and J are TRBV19 and TRBJ1-2; TRBD1 aligns across 11 bases. The junction had 6 bases not matched to a gene; V was cut back by 7 bases and J by 2 bases. The CDR3 length is 15 residues. Germline CDR1 is LNHDA and CDR2 is SQIVND (reference sequence). CDR3 coding DNA: TGTGCCAGTACGGACAGGGGGCGATACAACTATGGCTACACCTTC. Translating gives CASTDRGRYNYGYTF.

The chain is built from TRBV5-1 and TRBJ2-1; D not certain. The CDR3 spans 13 residues. CDR1 is SGHRS and CDR2 is YFSETQ in the germline V gene. Trimming shortened V by 5 bases and J by 3 bases, and 9 bases separated the two germline ends. The CDR3 sequence is CASRAVDYNEQFF. In DNA form, the CDR3 reads TGCGCCAGCAGGGCGGTGGACTACAATGAGCAGTTCTTC. Complete variable domain (other parts from reference TRBV5-1 and TRBJ2-1): KAGVTQTPRYLIKTRGQQVTLSCSPISGHRSVSWYQQTPGQGLQFLFEYFSETQRNKGNFPGRFSGRQFSNSRSEMNVSTLELGDSALYLCASRAVDYNEQFFGPGTRLTVL.

This rearrangement joins TRBV11-3 to TRBJ2-5; 11 bases line up with TRBD2. The V gene's germline CDR1 is SGHNT and CDR2 YENEEA. The CDR3 covers 17 residues. V was clipped by 1 base and J by 5 bases; unmatched bases: 9. This CDR3 is CASSLGALAGGYETQYF. The CDR3 DNA follows: TGTGCCAGCAGCTTAGGGGCGTTAGCGGGAGGGTATGAGACCCAGTACTTC.

The chain combines TRBV7-2 with TRBJ2-3; D may be TRBD2 (5 bases). Germline loops: CDR1 SGHTA, CDR2 FQGNSA. The CDR3 extends over 15 amino acids. With 6 bases removed from V and 2 bases from J, the gap between germline ends came to 15 bases. The DNA of the CDR3 is TGTGCCAGCAGTTCCGGACTTGCGGTCACAGATACGCAGTATTTT. This sequence encodes CASSSGLAVTDTQYF.

This clone was seen a few times. The V and J genes are TRBV7-6 and TRBJ2-2; tentatively, D is TRBD1 (5 bases). This CDR3 comprises 14 residues. Germline V gives CDR1 SGHVS, CDR2 FNYEAQ. V lost 4 bases to trimming and J lost 6 bases, with 12 bases between them. CDR3 bases: TGTGCCAGCAGCTACGCCCAGGGATCCGGGGAGCTGTTTTTT. This gives the protein CASSYAQGSGELFF.

The chain has TRBV11-2 and TRBJ2-5, with 15 bases matching TRBD2. Looked up from germline, CDR1 is SGHAT and CDR2 is FQNNGV. Unmatched junction bases numbered 11, after V lost 5 bases and J lost 4 bases. The CDR3 contains 18 residues. The CDR3 DNA sequence: TGTGCCAGCAGCCCCTACTTGGGACTAGCGGGAGGATCAGAGACCCAGTACTTC. It encodes CASSPYLGLAGGSETQYF. Together with reference TRBV11-2 and TRBJ2-5, the CDR3 gives the full variable domain: EAGVAQSPRYKIIEKRQSVAFWCNPISGHATLYWYQQILGQGPKLLIQFQNNGVVDDSQLPKDRFSAERLKGVDSTLKIQPAKLEDSAVYLCASSPYLGLAGGSETQYFGPGTRLLVL.

This clone was seen only once. This chain links TRBV30 with TRBJ1-5; TRBD1 agrees at 7 bases. The CDR3 length is 14 residues. Trimming took 3 bases from V and 11 from J; bases not matched to a gene: 13. Germline-derived CDR1 and CDR2 are GTSNPN and SVGIG (reference sequence). CDR3 bases: TGTGCCTGGAGCGATTCAGGGGGTCGATCAGCCCAGCATTTT. Translating gives CAWSDSGGRSAQHF.